The clone carrying this T cell receptor (beta chain) was seen a few times. Its antigen is still unknown. The sample comes from a study of T cell responses to AZD1222 COVID-19 vaccine. Per germline, CDR1 SGHRS and CDR2 YFSETQ. This CDR3 is built from 15 residues. Losses at the gene ends were 4 bases for V and 2 bases for J; bases not matched to a gene: 4. The data were produced by immunoSEQ multiplex PCR, yet TCRdb's version contains in-frame clones alone and is incomplete. The data show some 120,000 clones, with 88% seen just once and 4% to 5.5% held by the top ten. Points from the study as a whole: Researchers took repertoire samples only after the peak T cell response had come. Regions 160-218 and 743-854 dominated among vaccine-associated CD4 TCRs spanning spike. Only five or six AZD1222 recipients tested seropositive at baseline. Females outnumbered males among donors, who were mostly white British; clonal diversity was possibly underestimated.

The chain links TRBV5-1 to TRBJ1-1, with 11 positions matching TRBD1. Sequencing used peripheral blood, obtained on day 0 of AZD1222 vaccination. This TCR was recovered from an adult in good health. CDR3 loop: CASSIGQGANTEAFF. CDR3 bases: TGCGCCAGCAGCATCGGACAGGGGGCTAACACTGAAGCTTTCTTT.